This T cell receptor beta chain was retrieved from a study of blood T cell repertoires in COVID-19. About the study: Acute and convalescent COVID-19 samples came from the United States, Italy and Spain. T cells, B-cell-depleted T cells, or PBMCs supplied cDNA or gDNA.

Generated by immunoSEQ multiplex PCR, the TCRdb table keeps only in-frame clones and is missing some. The repertoire has tens of thousands of clones, 79% of them found once; the top ten carry around 5.8%. J lost 0 bases, V lost 0 bases, and 5 bases had no gene match. CDR1 LGHNA and CDR2 YSLEER come from the germline V gene. This CDR3 has 17 residues. The sequence was obtained from a woman of 80 years or more with active or convalescent COVID-19. Sequencing was performed on peripheral blood. The chain links TRBV4-3 to TRBJ1-3; TRBD1 matches at 7 bases. CDR3: CASSQDRDSYSGNTIYF. In DNA, the CDR3 is TGCGCCAGCAGCCAAGATCGGGACAGCTACTCTGGAAACACCATATATTTT.